The rows below give T cell receptor beta chains drawn from one sample of a study of blood T cells in healthy people across ages. Via MiXCR, TCRdb re-called the 5' RACE reads, giving one row per CDR3 protein. The table has 1.6 million or so distinct CDR3 sequences, 30% to 35% seen once; the top ten hold over 9%. Sequenced input: blood. The receptors originated from a woman aged 25-40 years in good health. The CDR3 runs from the conserved cysteine through the conserved F or W. A D gene is named only where the DNA matches it firmly. Expanded clones are given a class, and other clones once, few, many or no size at all.

D	V	size	J	CDR3	DNA
TRBD2	TRBV12-5	NA	TRBJ2-1	CASGWGSGRACSLLGNEQFF	TGTGCTAGTGGTTGGGGGAGCGGGAGGGCCTGTTCTCTCTTAGGGAATGAGCAGTTCTTC
NA	TRBV6-2/TRBV6-3	NA	TRBJ1-1	CASSYSPRRTNTEAFF	TGTGCCAGCAGTTACTCCCCGAGGCGGACTAACACTGAAGCTTTCTTT
NA	TRBV29-1	NA	TRBJ2-3	CSVDGTYTDTQYF	TGCAGCGTTGACGGTACCTACACAGATACGCAGTATTTT
NA	TRBV5-1	NA	TRBJ2-7	CASSPGGGETRYF	TGCGCCAGCAGTCCGGGGGGCGGTGAGACCCGGTACTTC
NA	TRBV20-1	NA	TRBJ1-6	CSARPGPPKSPLHF	TGCAGTGCTCGCCCGGGACCGCCGAAATCACCCCTCCACTTT
TRBD2	TRBV28	few	TRBJ2-1	CASSTPEGRADYNEQFF	TGTGCCAGCAGTACCCCGGAGGGGAGGGCCGACTACAATGAGCAGTTCTTC
NA	TRBV7-6	many	TRBJ2-1	CASSLSGDSEQFF	TGTGCCAGCAGCTTATCGGGGGATAGTGAGCAGTTCTTC
NA	TRBV5-1	many	TRBJ2-6	CASSDRSSSGANVLTF	TGCGCCAGCAGCGACAGGTCTAGCTCTGGGGCCAACGTCCTGACTTTC
NA	TRBV11-2	NA	TRBJ2-7	CASSFEDIGYEQYF	TGTGCCAGCAGCTTCGAGGACATCGGCTACGAGCAGTACTTC
NA	TRBV2	NA	TRBJ1-2	CASSESGPVCTF	TGTGCCAGCAGTGAGTCAGGCCCTGTCTGCACCTTC
NA	TRBV9	NA	TRBJ1-4	CASSVGQVQNEKLFF	TGTGCCAGCAGCGTAGGACAGGTCCAAAATGAAAAACTGTTTTTT
TRBD2	TRBV5-1	few	TRBJ2-3	CASSWGLAGGPDTQYF	TGCGCCAGCAGCTGGGGACTAGCGGGAGGGCCGGATACGCAGTATTTT
NA	TRBV9	few	TRBJ2-1	CASSSGDSGNYNEQFF	TGTGCCAGCAGCTCCGGGGATTCAGGTAATTACAATGAGCAGTTCTTC
NA	TRBV7-8	NA	TRBJ1-5	CASSLELGEGNQPQHF	TGTGCCAGCAGCTTAGAATTAGGGGAGGGCAATCAGCCCCAGCATTTT
NA	TRBV11-2	NA	TRBJ2-1	CAGKSGAPGSYNEQFF	TGTGCCGGAAAATCCGGGGCCCCCGGATCCTACAATGAGCAGTTCTTC
NA	TRBV6-1	once	TRBJ2-5	CASSEGVAAPQETQYF	TGTGCCAGCAGCGAGGGGGTAGCGGCCCCGCAAGAGACCCAGTACTTC
NA	TRBV20-1	NA	TRBJ1-5	CSARDHRTNQPQHF	TGCAGTGCTAGAGATCACAGAACCAATCAGCCCCAGCATTTT
NA	TRBV6-6	once	TRBJ1-1	CASSSPGAVSGTEAFF	TGTGCCAGCAGTTCCCCAGGGGCCGTCTCAGGCACTGAAGCTTTCTTT
NA	TRBV5-1	many	TRBJ2-1	CASRTGVNEQFF	TGCGCCAGCAGAACGGGGGTTAATGAGCAGTTCTTC
TRBD2	TRBV9	few	TRBJ2-1	CASSSLGTSGGYNEQFF	TGTGCCAGCAGCAGCCTCGGGACTAGCGGGGGGTACAATGAGCAGTTCTTC
TRBD2	TRBV6-1	NA	TRBJ2-1	CASRPGLAGGHGFF	TGTGCCAGCAGGCCGGGACTAGCGGGTGGGCACGGGTTCTTC
TRBD2	TRBV20-1	many	TRBJ2-5	CSADLNAGTSFLETQYF	TGCAGTGCTGACCTTAACGCCGGGACTAGCTTTTTGGAGACCCAGTACTTC
TRBD2	TRBV5-1	NA	TRBJ2-3	CASSFGGLAGGNNTQYF	TGCGCCAGCAGCTTCGGCGGACTAGCGGGAGGTAATAATACGCAGTATTTT
NA	TRBV4-2	few	TRBJ2-7	CASSQGLGRVSEQYF	TGTGCCAGCAGCCAAGGTCTGGGCAGGGTGTCCGAGCAGTACTTC
NA	TRBV21-1	NA	TRBJ2-7	CASPWGRLAGEGYEQYF	TGTGCCAGCCCTTGGGGTAGGCTAGCGGGGGAGGGCTACGAGCAGTACTTC
NA	TRBV3-1	NA	TRBJ1-4	CAGSQSENEKLFF	TGTGCCGGCAGCCAGTCGGAAAATGAAAAACTGTTTTTT
NA	TRBV27	NA	TRBJ2-5	CASRIGETQYF	TGTGCCAGCAGAATAGGAGAGACCCAGTACTTC
NA	TRBV7-2	NA	TRBJ2-5	CASSSLRVLTAQYF	TGTGCCAGCAGCTCCCTTAGGGTCCTCACGGCGCAGTACTTC
TRBD2	TRBV7-9	few	TRBJ2-1	CASSLSLLAGAGEQFF	TGTGCCAGCAGCTTATCCTTGCTAGCGGGAGCCGGTGAGCAGTTCTTC
TRBD1	TRBV7-6	once	TRBJ2-5	CASGAQGAQIETQYF	TGTGCCAGCGGGGCCCAGGGGGCGCAAATAGAGACCCAGTACTTC
TRBD1	TRBV11-3	few	TRBJ1-5	CASSLDTGTGEGNQPQHF	TGTGCCAGCAGCTTAGATACCGGGACAGGGGAAGGGAATCAGCCCCAGCATTTT
NA	TRBV20-1	NA	TRBJ2-1	CSARDSGGSYNERFF	TGCAGTGCTAGAGATTCGGGGGGCTCCTACAATGAGCGGTTCTTC
NA	TRBV20-1	NA	TRBJ2-1	CSARDKQKGSREQFF	TGCAGTGCTAGAGATAAACAAAAAGGGTCGAGGGAGCAGTTCTTC
NA	TRBV7-9	few	TRBJ2-3	CASSLDRLQPDTDTQYF	TGTGCCAGCAGCTTAGATCGGCTTCAACCTGACACAGATACGCAGTATTTT
NA	TRBV27	NA	TRBJ1-4	CASSPGSGLFF	TGTGCCAGCAGTCCCGGAAGTGGACTGTTTTTT
NA	TRBV9	few	TRBJ2-7	CASSVDAYATYEQYF	TGTGCCAGCAGCGTAGATGCCTACGCCACCTACGAGCAGTACTTC
TRBD1	TRBV27	NA	TRBJ1-6	CASSLGTGVGLGNSPLHF	TGTGCCAGCAGTCTGGGGACAGGGGTGGGCCTTGGGAATTCACCCCTCCACTTT
NA	TRBV4-1	NA	TRBJ2-7	CASSKPDRPTEQYF	TGCGCCAGCAGCAAACCCGACAGGCCTACGGAGCAGTACTTC
TRBD1	TRBV12-3/TRBV12-4	many	TRBJ2-7	CASSLRQGPYEQYF	TGTGCCAGCAGTCTCCGACAGGGCCCATACGAGCAGTACTTC
NA	TRBV14	NA	TRBJ2-7	CASSRRQGLHEQYF	TGTGCCAGCAGCCGTCGTCAGGGTCTCCACGAGCAGTACTTC
NA	TRBV10-3	NA	TRBJ1-1	CATEPGANTEAFF	TGTGCCACCGAACCGGGGGCAAACACTGAAGCTTTCTTT
NA	TRBV9	NA	TRBJ2-1	CVSSAGGQYNEQFF	TGTGTCAGCAGCGCTGGGGGGCAGTACAATGAGCAGTTCTTC
TRBD2	TRBV20-1	few	TRBJ2-1	CSARDLTSGYYNEQFF	TGCAGTGCTAGAGATCTGACTAGCGGGTACTACAATGAGCAGTTCTTC
TRBD2	TRBV27	few	TRBJ2-7	CASWGGYEQYF	TGTGCCAGCTGGGGAGGGTACGAGCAGTACTTC
NA	TRBV30	few	TRBJ1-5	CAWTHGIGRQPQHF	TGTGCCTGGACCCACGGGATAGGGAGGCAGCCCCAGCATTTT
TRBD2	TRBV29-1	many	TRBJ2-3	CSVEDMVIAGYKADTQYF	TGCAGCGTTGAAGATATGGTGATAGCGGGGTATAAGGCAGATACGCAGTATTTT
TRBD2	TRBV29-1	many	TRBJ2-7	CSARLANEQYF	TGCAGCGCTCGACTAGCCAACGAGCAGTACTTC
NA	TRBV20-1	few	TRBJ2-3	CSAPGFSTDTQYF	TGCAGTGCGCCCGGGTTTTCGACAGATACGCAGTATTTT
NA	TRBV27	many	TRBJ2-7	CASEFKGHLPYEQYF	TGTGCCAGCGAGTTTAAGGGACACCTCCCCTACGAGCAGTACTTC
NA	TRBV5-1	NA	TRBJ1-4	CASSRSDGREKLFF	TGCGCCAGCAGCCGTTCGGACGGGAGGGAAAAACTGTTTTTT
NA	TRBV10-1	NA	TRBJ2-3	CASSDSEDTQYF	TGCGCCAGCAGTGATTCGGAGGATACGCAGTATTTT
NA	TRBV11-3	NA	TRBJ2-3	CAGSLRRADTQYF	TGTGCCGGCAGCTTACGGCGGGCAGATACGCAGTATTTT
NA	TRBV2	NA	TRBJ2-7	CASSEARYYEQYF	TGTGCCAGCAGTGAAGCGAGGTACTACGAGCAGTACTTC
NA	TRBV9	NA	TRBJ1-1	CASSVSGYEAFF	TGTGCCAGCAGCGTATCGGGATATGAAGCTTTCTTT
NA	TRBV20-1	NA	TRBJ2-7	CGAPDSSYEQYF	TGCGGTGCTCCGGACAGTTCCTACGAGCAGTACTTC
NA	TRBV7-9	many	TRBJ2-1	CASSPPFRVGNEQFF	TGTGCCAGCAGCCCGCCCTTCAGGGTTGGGAATGAGCAGTTCTTC
TRBD1	TRBV20-1	few	TRBJ1-4	CSARDYGTGTEKLFF	TGCAGTGCTAGAGATTACGGGACAGGGACTGAAAAACTGTTTTTT
NA	TRBV5-5	NA	TRBJ1-5	CASSSSAGIVHQPQHF	TGTGCCAGCAGCTCAAGTGCAGGGATAGTCCATCAGCCCCAGCATTTT
TRBD2	TRBV4-2	few	TRBJ2-3	CASSQGYRGLAGGPVADTQYF	TGTGCCAGCAGCCAAGGGTACCGGGGACTAGCGGGGGGGCCGGTGGCAGATACGCAGTATTTT